The 27 T cell receptor beta chains below come from one sample, sequenced in a study of blood T cell repertoires in COVID-19. Repertoires were generated with immunoSEQ multiplex PCR, while TCRdb's copy carries only in-frame clones and drops some. The table lists about 94,000 clones, more than 75% of them singletons, with approximately 5% in the top ten. The material sequenced was peripheral blood. These receptors all come from an elderly woman with acute or convalescent COVID-19.

This chain uses TRBV19 with TRBJ2-1, with a weak D call TRBD2 (5 bases). The germline CDR1 and CDR2 sequences are LNHDA and SQIVND (reference sequence). V dropped 4 bases and J dropped 7 bases, with 11 bases sitting between them. The CDR3 is 13 residues long. In DNA, the CDR3 is TGTGCCAGTAGTAGTCTAGCCTGGAATGAGCAGTTCTTC. Its protein is CASSSLAWNEQFF.

CDR3 DNA sequence: TGTGCCAGCAGCGTGGGACTAGCGGGGGATTACGAGCAGTACTTC. Its translation is CASSVGLAGDYEQYF. The chain recombines TRBV9 with TRBJ2-7; 14 nucleotides match TRBD2. From germline, CDR1 is SGDLS and CDR2 YYNGEE. The junction had 2 bases not matched to a gene; V was cut back by 2 bases and J by 4 bases. The CDR3 spans 15 residues.

The CDR3 loop is CASSPGGQPQHF. The CDR3 bases are TGTGCCAGCAGCCCCGGGGGTCAGCCCCAGCATTTT. The chain combines TRBV5-6 with TRBJ1-5; tentatively, D is TRBD1 (5 bases). V lost 4 bases, J lost 6 bases, and 8 bases lay in between. The CDR3 loop spans 12 amino acids. CDR1 is SGHDT and CDR2 is YYEEEE in the germline V gene.

The gene calls are TRBV4-1 and TRBJ1-1; no clear D. CDR3 size: 14 residues. The germline gives CDR1 MGHRA, CDR2 YSYEKL. The germline V and J ends were trimmed by 4 bases and 8 bases, with 17 bases remaining between them. The CDR3 here is CASSPPGYLAEAFF. As DNA, the CDR3 is TGCGCCAGCAGCCCCCCCGGCTACTTAGCCGAAGCTTTCTTT.

The chain employs TRBV4-2 and TRBJ2-7, with TRBD1 matching over 7 bases. The J segment lost 0 bases and the V segment lost 3 bases, leaving 8 bases of the junction unmatched. This CDR3 is built from 16 residues. Germline CDR1 and CDR2: LGHNA and YNFKEQ. This chain's CDR3 is CASSHSSGTASYEQYF. CDR3 bases: TGTGCCAGCAGCCATTCCTCCGGGACAGCCTCCTACGAGCAGTACTTC.

The chain has TRBV27 and TRBJ1-1, with 7 bases lining up with TRBD1. Germline CDR1 and CDR2: MNHEY and SMNVEV (reference sequence). The CDR3 consists of 14 residues. With 6 bases clipped from V and 1 base from J, the junction kept 5 bases outside the gene matches. CDR3 region: CASRTRQGNTEAFF. The DNA of the CDR3 is TGTGCCAGCAGAACCAGACAGGGGAACACTGAAGCTTTCTTT.

V is TRBV5-4 and J is TRBJ2-7; D possibly corresponds to TRBD1 (5 bases). The length of the CDR3 is 16 residues. V dropped 4 bases and J dropped 0 bases, with 17 bases sitting between them. CDR1 is SGHNT, CDR2 YYREEE, per germline (reference sequence). The CDR3 DNA is TGTGCCAGCAGCCTTACTGGGGCCAGCCTCTCCTACGAGCAGTACTTC. This sequence encodes CASSLTGASLSYEQYF.

The CDR3 nucleotides read TGTGCCAGCAGTGGGGTAGCGGGAGGTCGTTCTTTCTCCTACGAGCAGTACTTC. This gives the protein CASSGVAGGRSFSYEQYF. V usage is TRBV2 and J usage is TRBJ2-7; TRBD2 aligns across 10 bases. The CDR3 has 18 residues. Germline-derived CDR1 and CDR2 are SNHLY and FYNNEI. The V and J ends lost 4 bases and 0 bases, in that order; junction bases with no gene match: 12.

The V gene is TRBV3-1 (or the pseudogene TRBV3-2), the J gene TRBJ2-7; D may be TRBD1 (6 bases). Germline-derived CDR1 and CDR2 are LGHDT and YNNKEL (reference sequence). This CDR3 has 16 amino acids. V lost 1 base and J 0 bases, leaving 13 bases between the germline ends. The CDR3 nucleotides read TGTGCCAGCAGCCAAGGGCGCCGGACAGTCTCCTACGAGCAGTACTTC. Translated: CASSQGRRTVSYEQYF.

This chain joins TRBV21-1 and TRBJ1-6; TRBD1 is taken as the D call from the table, unchecked against the DNA. TRBV21-1 is a known pseudogene. This CDR3 spans 19 amino acids. The CDR3 nucleotides read TGTGCCAGCAGCAAATACGTAGGACAGGGTGGCTCCTATAATTCACCCCTCCACTTT. As protein: CASSKYVGQGGSYNSPLHF.

Details on this clone: Other nucleotide sequences in the sample specify the same CDR3. This chain links TRBV27 with TRBJ1-1, with D hard to call. V was trimmed by 4 bases and J by 1 base, leaving 7 bases between them. From germline, CDR1 is MNHEY and CDR2 SMNVEV (reference sequence). This CDR3 spans 13 amino acids. The CDR3 loop reads CASSYRENTEAFF. DNA of the CDR3: TGTGCCAGCAGTTATCGGGAGAACACTGAAGCTTTCTTT.

The chain links TRBV5-6 to TRBJ1-5, with a possible D match to TRBD1 (6 bases). Deletions cut 1 base from V and 2 bases from J, with 16 bases between. The CDR3 has 17 amino acids. The germline gives CDR1 SGHDT, CDR2 YYEEEE. DNA for the CDR3: TGTGCCAGCAGCTTGTACCAGGGGTTGCATGGCAATCAGCCCCAGCATTTT. Residues: CASSLYQGLHGNQPQHF.

The rearrangement uses TRBV14 and TRBJ1-2; D might be TRBD1 (5 bases). The CDR3 is 14 amino acids. Looked up from germline, CDR1 is SGHDN and CDR2 is FVKESK. Trimming removed 1 base at V and 7 bases at J, with 13 bases between. CDR3: CASSQVAGWFGYTF. In DNA, the CDR3 is TGTGCCAGCAGCCAAGTAGCAGGGTGGTTTGGCTACACCTTC.

This chain joins TRBV7-8 and TRBJ2-7; 11 nucleotides line up with TRBD2. The CDR3 consists of 13 residues. Germline assignment: CDR1 SGHVS and CDR2 FQNEAQ. Unmatched junction bases numbered 5, after V lost 1 base and J lost 12 bases. The CDR3 loop is CASSLDSGRAVYF. In DNA form, the CDR3 reads TGTGCCAGCAGCTTAGATAGCGGGAGGGCGGTGTACTTC.

The V gene is TRBV18, the J gene TRBJ2-7; possible D gene TRBD2, 6 bases. The V end was cut by 3 bases, the J end by 2 bases, with 11 bases between. Germline CDR1 KGHSH, CDR2 LQKENI. This CDR3 contains 14 residues. In DNA form, the CDR3 reads TGTGCCAGCTCACCCGTGGGGGGACCCTACGAGCAGTACTTC. It encodes CASSPVGGPYEQYF. Complete variable domain (other parts from reference TRBV18 and TRBJ2-7): NAGVMQNPRHLVRRRGQEARLRCSPMKGHSHVYWYRQLPEEGLKFMVYLQKENIIDESGMPKERFSAEFPKEGPSILRIQQVVRGDSAAYFCASSPVGGPYEQYFGPGTRLTVT.

CDR3 sequence (DNA): TGTGCCAGCAGCCAAGGTCTTAGCGGGAGCTACGAGCAGTACTTC. Protein product: CASSQGLSGSYEQYF. This sequence joins TRBV3-1 (or the pseudogene TRBV3-2) and TRBJ2-7, with TRBD2 identical over 9 bases. The CDR3 is made up of 15 amino acids. Germline values: CDR1 LGHDT, CDR2 YNNKEL (reference sequence). The V gene end was trimmed by 1 base and the J gene end by 3 bases; junction bases not matched to a gene: 4.

The gene calls are TRBV2 and TRBJ2-3; TRBD2 is a possible D gene (6 bases). The CDR3 has 12 amino acids. Per the germline V gene, CDR1 is SNHLY and CDR2 is FYNNEI. V lost 3 bases, J lost 7 bases, and 8 bases lay in between. This CDR3 reads CASSDGGYTQYF. DNA of the CDR3: TGTGCCAGCAGTGACGGGGGATATACGCAGTATTTT.

This sequence joins TRBV5-1 and TRBJ1-2; 7 nucleotides agree with TRBD1. CDR1 SGHRS and CDR2 YFSETQ come from the germline V gene. Unmatched junction bases numbered 5, after V lost 1 base and J lost 2 bases. The CDR3 runs 15 residues. CDR3 nucleotides: TGCGCCAGCAGCTTGTCGGGACAGCTAAACTATGGCTACACCTTC. Protein product: CASSLSGQLNYGYTF.

The V gene is TRBV6-1, the J gene TRBJ2-7, with D maybe TRBD1 (6 bases). CDR1 is MNHNS, CDR2 SASEGT, per germline. This CDR3 has 15 amino acids. V lost 2 bases and J 6 bases, leaving 17 bases between the germline ends. The CDR3 loop is CASSEPRTVLGEQYF. CDR3 DNA sequence: TGTGCCAGCAGTGAACCAAGGACAGTCTTGGGCGAGCAGTACTTC.

In its sample, this clone was seen once. The chain joins TRBV5-4 to TRBJ2-1; D uncertain. CDR3 length: 11 amino acids. Germline V gene data show CDR1 as SGHNT and CDR2 as YYREEE (reference sequence). Between the trimmed V and J ends, which lost 2 bases and 5 bases, there was a span of 2 bases. The CDR3 sequence: CASSFNNEQFF. The CDR3, as DNA: TGTGCCAGCAGCTTTAACAATGAGCAGTTCTTC.

The genes are TRBV14 and TRBJ2-7, with TRBD2 matching over 9 bases. This CDR3 region has 15 residues. Germline V gene lookup returns CDR1 SGHDN and CDR2 FVKESK. V shed 3 bases and J 5 bases; nucleotides not matched to a gene: 8. The CDR3 DNA reads TGTGCCAGCAGCCAGGGCGGGCTAGCGGGGCACGAGCAGTACTTC. Amino acids: CASSQGGLAGHEQYF.

This chain links TRBV2 with TRBJ2-2; D may be TRBD2 (5 bases). Germline loops: CDR1 SNHLY, CDR2 FYNNEI. The CDR3 length is 14 residues. V was cut by 2 bases and J by 4 bases, with 8 bases left in between. CDR3 protein: CASSENRGTGELFF. CDR3 nucleotides: TGTGCCAGCAGTGAAAACCGGGGCACCGGGGAGCTGTTTTTT.

The rearrangement joins TRBV2 to TRBJ2-3; TRBD2 matches at 7 bases. The CDR3 runs 13 residues. With 7 bases clipped from V and 6 bases from J, the junction kept 7 bases outside the gene matches. Germline V gene sequence: CDR1 SNHLY, CDR2 FYNNEI. CDR3 loop: CASNSGEGDTQYF. Here the CDR3 DNA reads TGTGCCAGCAACAGCGGGGAGGGGGATACGCAGTATTTT.

The V gene is TRBV7-3, the J gene TRBJ2-2; D ambiguous. Trimming took off 1 base at V and 1 base at J, with 7 bases between the two ends. The CDR3 is 15 amino acids. The germline gives CDR1 SGHTA, CDR2 FQGTGA. CDR3: CASSLIRVNTGELFF. The CDR3 coding sequence is TGTGCCAGCAGCTTAATCCGAGTGAACACCGGGGAGCTGTTTTTT.

On this clone: At one end, the junction sequence differs from germline, possibly due to a read error. This chain joins TRBV18 and TRBJ2-1; 7 bases align to TRBD2. This CDR3 region has 15 residues. The germline CDR1 and CDR2 sequences are KGHSH and LQKENI. In DNA, the CDR3 is TGTGCCAGCTCCCAACCAAGCGGGATCAGGAATGAGCGGTTCTTC. This encodes CASSQPSGIRNERFF. The whole variable domain, filled in from reference TRBV18 and TRBJ2-1, reads NAGVMQNPRHLVRRRGQEARLRCSPMKGHSHVYWYRQLPEEGLKFMVYLQKENIIDESGMPKERFSAEFPKEGPSILRIQQVVRGDSAAYFCASSQPSGIRNERFFGPGTRLTVL.

The V gene is TRBV3-1 (or the pseudogene TRBV3-2), the J gene TRBJ1-4, with a tentative D call TRBD1 (6 bases). Per the germline V gene, CDR1 is LGHDT and CDR2 is YNNKEL (reference sequence). The CDR3 has 16 amino acids. The V end was cut by 5 bases, the J end by 6 bases, with 19 bases between. The CDR3 loop reads CASSAYDRDKYEKLFF. In nucleotides, the CDR3 is TGTGCCAGCAGCGCCTACGACCGGGACAAATATGAAAAACTGTTTTTT.

The CDR3 region is CASTPRQHPGTGYTEAFF. CDR3 in DNA: TGTGCCAGCACCCCTCGCCAGCACCCCGGGACAGGCTACACTGAAGCTTTCTTT. This rearrangement joins TRBV7-9 to TRBJ1-1; 8 bases match TRBD1. J gave up 3 bases and V 7 bases, and 19 bases lay outside the gene matches. The CDR3 length is 18 residues. The V gene's germline CDR1 is SEHNR and CDR2 FQNEAQ (reference sequence).